One and the same sample provided the 18 T cell receptor beta chains below, sequenced in a study of Ad26.COV2.S vaccination and SARS-CoV-2 variants. Treatment denoted: roughly 20 received Ad26.COV2.S at low or high dose, single or two shots; 5 received placebo; per-sample allocation not given. The study sampled participants on day 63 after the first vaccine or placebo injection. The table came from immunoSEQ multiplex PCR; TCRdb's copy has only in-frame clones and leaves some out. The sample holds 300,000 to 400,000 clones, roughly nine tenths seen once. Sequencing used peripheral blood, obtained in a trial of Ad26.COV2.S vaccine versus placebo. The source is a person aged 18 to 65 who received the Ad26.COV2.S COVID-19 vaccine or a placebo.

The chain carries TRBV4-3 and TRBJ2-7; no clear D. The germline V gene encodes CDR1 LGHNA and CDR2 YSLEER. The V end lost 1 base, the J end lost 6 bases, and 13 bases lay between the germline ends. CDR3 size: 14 residues. CDR3 DNA sequence: TGCGCCAGCAGCCAAGCTCACCTCGGCTCCGAGCAGTACTTC. Translating it yields CASSQAHLGSEQYF.

The chain recombines TRBV5-4 with TRBJ2-3; D gene uncertain. Looked up from germline, CDR1 is SGHNT and CDR2 is YYREEE (reference sequence). The V and J ends lost 3 bases and 1 base respectively, with 6 bases between them. CDR3 length: 13 residues. The CDR3 is CASSSQGTDTQYF. CDR3 DNA sequence: TGTGCCAGCAGCTCCCAGGGCACAGATACGCAGTATTTT.

For this clone: At one boundary the junction diverges from the germline segment, which might be a read error. The rearrangement links TRBV7-9 to TRBJ2-1; 12 nucleotides align to TRBD2. CDR1 and CDR2 (germline): SEHNR, FQNEAQ (reference sequence). The CDR3 is 15 amino acids. CDR3 in amino acids: CASSLAGGLGNEQFF. The CDR3 nucleotides read TGTGCCAGCAGCCTAGCGGGGGGGCTCGGCAATGAGCAGTTCTTC.

V is TRBV28 and J is TRBJ2-3; D may be TRBD1 (6 bases). In germline, CDR1 is MDHEN, CDR2 SYDVKM. This CDR3 region has 15 residues. Between the trimmed V and J ends, which lost 7 bases and 4 bases, there was a span of 18 bases. The CDR3 region is CASTAGAGFADTQYF. CDR3 bases: TGTGCCAGCACCGCAGGGGCAGGTTTCGCAGATACGCAGTATTTT.

This clone was detected only a few times. This sequence joins TRBV5-4 and TRBJ1-1, with a weak D call TRBD1 (5 bases). With 4 bases removed from V and 1 base from J, the gap between germline ends came to 8 bases. The CDR3 is 13 residues long. Per the germline V gene, CDR1 is SGHNT and CDR2 is YYREEE (reference sequence). This CDR3 is CASSQGRNTEAFF. Here the CDR3 DNA reads TGTGCCAGCAGCCAGGGACGGAACACTGAAGCTTTCTTT.

The chain links TRBV19 to TRBJ1-1; TRBD1 matches at 7 bases. CDR1 LNHDA and CDR2 SQIVND come from the germline V gene (reference sequence). CDR3 length: 13 residues. V trimming: 7 bases; J trimming: 7 bases; junction bases outside the gene matches: 9. CDR3 protein: CASTRGQINEAFF. In DNA, the CDR3 is TGTGCCAGTACTCGGGGACAGATTAATGAAGCTTTCTTT.

The chain is built from TRBV5-4 and TRBJ1-6; TRBD1 agrees at 11 bases. The V gene's germline CDR1 is SGHNT and CDR2 YYREEE (reference sequence). V was pared by 4 bases and J by 7 bases, with 7 bases of the junction left unmatched. The CDR3 runs 16 residues. The DNA of the CDR3 is TGTGCCAGCAGCCCATTCGGGACAGGGGGAAATTCACCCCTCCACTTT. Translation: CASSPFGTGGNSPLHF.

This clone was recorded only once. The chain is built from TRBV2 and TRBJ1-1; D ambiguous. CDR3 length: 13 residues. V was cut by 7 bases and J by 7 bases, with 16 bases left in between. Germline loops: CDR1 SNHLY, CDR2 FYNNEI. The CDR3 spells CASKRETLGEAFF. CDR3 nucleotides: TGTGCCAGCAAGAGGGAGACATTGGGTGAAGCTTTCTTT. The full variable domain, its missing parts supplied by reference TRBV2 and TRBJ1-1, is EPEVTQTPSHQVTQMGQEVILRCVPISNHLYFYWYRQILGQKVEFLVSFYNNEISEKSEIFDDQFSVERPDGSNFTLKIRSTKLEDSAMYFCASKRETLGEAFFGQGTRLTVV.

In nucleotides, the CDR3 is TGTGCCAGCAGCTCTACAGGGGTCACAGATACGCAGTATTTT. It is translated as CASSSTGVTDTQYF. The chain recombines TRBV7-3 with TRBJ2-3, with 7 bases aligning to TRBD1. Germline V gene sequence: CDR1 SGHTA, CDR2 FQGTGA. V lost 4 bases and J lost 2; bases outside the gene matches: 3. The length of the CDR3 is 14 residues.

The sample holds one count of this clone. This sequence joins TRBV4-1 and TRBJ2-1; D perhaps matches TRBD2 (6 bases). Germline CDR1 reads MGHRA; CDR2 reads YSYEKL. CDR3 length equals 15 residues. V shed 3 bases and J shed 3 bases, with 12 bases lying between them. The CDR3 region is CASSQPLGGYNEQFF. The CDR3 bases are TGCGCCAGCAGCCAGCCCCTGGGGGGCTACAATGAGCAGTTCTTC.

This clone occurred a few times. The chain carries TRBV4-2 and TRBJ1-4; no reliable D call. Germline lookup yields CDR1 LGHNA and CDR2 YNFKEQ. There are 13 residues in the CDR3. Trimming cost V 4 bases and J 0 bases, with 3 bases left between them. CDR3 coding DNA: TGTGCCAGCAGCCTTACAACTAATGAAAAACTGTTTTTT. This codes for CASSLTTNEKLFF.

The chain carries TRBV5-6 and TRBJ1-1; 8 nucleotides agree with TRBD1. The J segment lost 1 base and the V segment lost 3 bases, leaving 5 bases of the junction unmatched. CDR1 SGHDT and CDR2 YYEEEE come from the germline V gene. CDR3 size: 15 residues. This CDR3 reads CASSSTGQGNTEAFF. Here the CDR3 DNA reads TGTGCCAGCAGCTCCACCGGACAGGGGAACACTGAAGCTTTCTTT.

This rearrangement joins TRBV7-8 to TRBJ2-3, with 7 bases identical to TRBD2. CDR3 length: 16 amino acids. Per germline, CDR1 SGHVS and CDR2 FQNEAQ. V was pared by 4 bases and J by 0 bases, with 7 bases of the junction left unmatched. CDR3 region: CASSYGTTYSTDTQYF. The CDR3 region has the DNA TGTGCCAGCAGCTACGGGACTACCTATAGCACAGATACGCAGTATTTT.

The chain uses TRBV28 and TRBJ1-2, with D possibly matching TRBD1 (6 bases). From germline, CDR1 is MDHEN and CDR2 SYDVKM. The CDR3 runs to 14 residues. The V and J ends lost 5 bases and 4 bases respectively, with 14 bases between them. CDR3 amino acids: CASSDWDTFYGYTF. CDR3 coding DNA: TGTGCCAGCAGTGACTGGGACACCTTCTATGGCTACACCTTC.

This sequence joins TRBV7-6 and TRBJ1-3, with 7 nucleotides matching TRBD1. There are 16 residues in the CDR3. CDR1 is SGHVS, CDR2 FNYEAQ, per germline. The trim removed 2 bases at V and 8 bases at J, leaving 12 bases unmatched. CDR3 coding DNA: TGTGCCAGCAGCTTATACAGGACAGGCCGAAGGGACACCATATATTTT. It is translated as CASSLYRTGRRDTIYF. Full variable domain (remainder filled in from reference TRBV7-6 and TRBJ1-3): GAGVSQSPRYKVTKRGQDVALRCDPISGHVSLYWYRQALGQGPEFLTYFNYEAQQDKSGLPNDRFSAERPEGSISTLTIQRTEQRDSAMYRCASSLYRTGRRDTIYFGEGSWLTVV.

V usage is TRBV10-3 and J usage is TRBJ1-4; no firm D call. Germline V gene lookup returns CDR1 ENHRY and CDR2 SYGVKD. Deletions cut 0 bases from V and 5 bases from J, with 7 bases between. The CDR3 sequence is 14 residues long. CDR3 coding DNA: TGTGCCATCAGTGAGTCTAGGGAGAATGAAAAACTGTTTTTT. Its translation is CAISESRENEKLFF.

The gene calls are TRBV29-1 and TRBJ1-2; 9 nucleotides align to TRBD1. The length of the CDR3 is 13 residues. Germline assignment: CDR1 SQVTM and CDR2 ANQGSEA. J gave up 3 bases and V 1 base, and 0 bases lay outside the gene matches. CDR3 loop: CSVEGTGDYGYTF. For the CDR3, the DNA is TGCAGCGTTGAAGGGACAGGGGACTATGGCTACACCTTC.

This chain uses TRBV11-2 with TRBJ1-4; the D is unclear. The CDR3 has 12 amino acids. V was cut by 1 base and J by 10 bases, with 7 bases left in between. Germline V gene sequence: CDR1 SGHAT, CDR2 FQNNGV. In DNA, the CDR3 is TGTGCCAGCAGCTTAGGTGGTACAAAACTGTTTTTT. It is translated as CASSLGGTKLFF.